These 28 T cell receptor beta chains came from one sample sequenced in a study of blood T cell repertoires in COVID-19. Repertoires were generated with immunoSEQ multiplex PCR, while TCRdb's copy carries only in-frame clones and drops some. The repertoire holds about 250,000 clones, with roughly 80% as singletons. Input material: PBMCs or T cells enriched from blood (not recorded which). All receptors derive from a man aged 35 to 55 who had been exposed to COVID-19.

CDR3 amino acids: CASSEGQNYGYTF. The CDR3 nucleotides read TGTGCCAGCAGCGAAGGACAGAACTATGGCTACACCTTC. The rearrangement joins TRBV5-6 to TRBJ1-2; D might be TRBD1 (6 bases). V was cut by 4 bases and J by 2 bases, with 9 bases left in between. The CDR3 has 13 amino acids. Germline V CDR1 and CDR2: SGHDT, YYEEEE.

For the CDR3, the DNA is TGTGCCAGCATCATGAGGTCACCCCTCCACTTT. This translates into CASIMRSPLHF. The chain couples TRBV12-3 or TRBV12-4 to TRBJ1-6, with D uncertain. The CDR3 covers 11 residues. V was cut by 7 bases and J by 10 bases, with 8 bases left in between.

The J gene is TRBJ2-3, the V gene TRBV5-1; 7 bases match TRBD1. CDR1 is SGHRS, CDR2 YFSETQ, per germline. V shed 7 bases, J shed 2 bases, and the junction held 7 bases outside the gene matches. CDR3 length: 14 residues. This CDR3 reads CASGPGQPTDTQYF. As DNA, the CDR3 is TGCGCCAGCGGGCCGGGACAGCCCACAGATACGCAGTATTTT.

The chain employs TRBV11-2 and TRBJ2-1; 9 bases fit TRBD1. The CDR3 covers 14 residues. CDR1 is SGHAT and CDR2 is FQNNGV in the germline V gene. The J segment lost 7 bases and the V segment lost 5 bases, leaving 6 bases of the junction unmatched. CDR3: CASSATGGKNEQFF. The CDR3 coding sequence is TGTGCCAGCAGCGCGACAGGGGGAAAGAATGAGCAGTTCTTC. Combining the CDR3 with reference TRBV11-2 and TRBJ2-1 gives the whole variable domain EAGVAQSPRYKIIEKRQSVAFWCNPISGHATLYWYQQILGQGPKLLIQFQNNGVVDDSQLPKDRFSAERLKGVDSTLKIQPAKLEDSAVYLCASSATGGKNEQFFGPGTRLTVL.

The rearrangement uses TRBV5-1 and TRBJ2-7; D is unresolved. Germline-derived CDR1 and CDR2 are SGHRS and YFSETQ. There are 9 residues in the CDR3. Trimming cost V 8 bases and J 4 bases, with 4 bases left between them. In nucleotides, the CDR3 is TGCGCCAGTTTATACGAGCAGTACTTC. It yields the protein CASLYEQYF.

The chain links TRBV6-5 to TRBJ2-6; no definite D call. Germline V gene sequence: CDR1 MNHEY, CDR2 SVGAGI. There are 11 residues in the CDR3. Trimming pared 6 bases from V and 14 bases from J, leaving 11 bases between. The chain's CDR3 is CASRTLEILTF. Here the CDR3 DNA reads TGTGCCAGCAGAACCCTAGAGATCCTGACTTTC.

The table lists this clone with a few counts. The chain employs TRBV7-2 and TRBJ2-1, with TRBD1 matching 7 bases. Trimming took 3 bases from V and 5 from J; bases not matched to a gene: 1. Germline CDR1 and CDR2: SGHTA and FQGNSA. The CDR3 loop spans 13 amino acids. The CDR3: CASSLTGHNEQFF. The CDR3 coding sequence is TGTGCCAGCAGCTTGACAGGGCACAATGAGCAGTTCTTC.

V usage is TRBV9 and J usage is TRBJ2-1, with a weak D call TRBD2 (6 bases). This CDR3 is 16 amino acids long. The germline V gene encodes CDR1 SGDLS and CDR2 YYNGEE. Trimming left V 4 bases short and J 0 bases short, with 14 bases between. In DNA form, the CDR3 reads TGTGCCAGCAGCTCGGGGACTTTAGTCTCCTACAATGAGCAGTTCTTC. Translated, it gives CASSSGTLVSYNEQFF.

The genes are TRBV7-9 and TRBJ1-3; D ambiguous. The CDR3 has 14 residues. Trimming took 3 bases from V and 5 from J, leaving 11 bases between them. CDR1 is SEHNR and CDR2 is FQNEAQ in the germline V gene (reference sequence). The CDR3 coding sequence is TGTGCCAGCAGCTTCCCCGACTCGCGAAACACCATATATTTT. Its translation: CASSFPDSRNTIYF.

The CDR3 here is CASSIRQGEAFF. DNA of the CDR3: TGTGCCAGCAGTATCCGACAGGGTGAAGCTTTCTTT. The chain recombines TRBV12-3 or TRBV12-4 with TRBJ1-1; TRBD1 matches at 7 bases. The V segment lost 5 bases and the J segment 7 bases; nucleotides outside the gene matches: 4. The CDR3 has 12 amino acids.

This chain joins TRBV5-5 and TRBJ2-7; D not certain. This CDR3 contains 12 residues. The V and J ends lost 6 bases and 3 bases respectively, with 10 bases between them. Germline loops: CDR1 SGHKS, CDR2 YYEKEE (reference sequence). CDR3: CASTSSLYEQYF. The DNA for the CDR3 is TGTGCCAGCACCTCGTCCCTCTACGAGCAGTACTTC.

This rearrangement joins TRBV2 to TRBJ2-3; 7 bases line up with TRBD2. The CDR3 has 15 amino acids. Unmatched junction bases numbered 4, after V lost 4 bases and J lost 0 bases. Germline V gives CDR1 SNHLY, CDR2 FYNNEI. DNA for the CDR3: TGTGCCAGCAGTGGTGCAGCGGGGAGCACAGATACGCAGTATTTT. It encodes CASSGAAGSTDTQYF.

This chain uses TRBV5-6 with TRBJ1-2, with TRBD1 matching over 9 bases. The V and J ends lost 3 bases and 6 bases, in that order; junction bases with no gene match: 9. The CDR3 totals 15 residues. From germline, CDR1 is SGHDT and CDR2 YYEEEE. The CDR3 reads CASSSGDRAAHGYTF. The DNA for the CDR3 is TGTGCCAGCAGCTCAGGGGACAGGGCAGCACATGGCTACACCTTC.

V and J are TRBV4-2 and TRBJ2-3, with D maybe TRBD2 (6 bases). V was cut by 4 bases and J by 1 base, with 18 bases left in between. The germline gives CDR1 LGHNA, CDR2 YNFKEQ. This CDR3 has 17 amino acids. The CDR3 DNA is TGTGCCAGCAGCCCTGGAGAGGGCGGGGCGGGCACAGATACGCAGTATTTT. It encodes CASSPGEGGAGTDTQYF.

The chain combines TRBV6-5 with TRBJ1-4; maybe TRBD1 (5 bases). CDR1 MNHEY and CDR2 SVGAGI come from the germline V gene. There are 15 residues in the CDR3. The V end lost 6 bases, the J end lost 8 bases, and 19 bases lay between the germline ends. The CDR3 reads CASRWGGSSGEKLFF. In nucleotides, the CDR3 is TGTGCCAGCAGGTGGGGGGGGAGCTCTGGGGAAAAACTGTTTTTT.

V gene TRBV28 combines with J gene TRBJ2-1; 9 bases align to TRBD2. The length of the CDR3 is 15 residues. Germline V gene data show CDR1 as MDHEN and CDR2 as SYDVKM. With 10 bases clipped from V and 4 bases from J, the junction kept 11 bases outside the gene matches. The CDR3 nucleotides read TGTGCCACCATATCAGCGGGAGGTATATACAATGAGCAGTTCTTC. It yields the protein CATISAGGIYNEQFF.

This clone was seen once. The CDR3 bases are TGTGCCAGCAGCTCCAGCCCGGGTCCCCTCCACTTT. It yields the protein CASSSSPGPLHF. The V and J genes are TRBV7-9 and TRBJ1-6; no definite D call. Germline values: CDR1 SEHNR, CDR2 FQNEAQ (reference sequence). V was cut by 4 bases and J by 13 bases, with 11 bases left in between. This CDR3 is built from 12 residues.

This clone was recorded once. The V call is TRBV7-9, the J call TRBJ1-1; 7 bases are a match to TRBD1. Germline values: CDR1 SEHNR, CDR2 FQNEAQ (reference sequence). Unmatched junction bases numbered 3, after V lost 4 bases and J lost 1 base. The CDR3 consists of 14 residues. The CDR3 region has the DNA TGTGCCAGCAGCTCGGGACAGCCGAACACTGAAGCTTTCTTT. Protein product: CASSSGQPNTEAFF.

J is TRBJ2-7 and V is TRBV4-1; 9 positions agree with TRBD2. V was pared by 4 bases and J by 3 bases, with 4 bases of the junction left unmatched. This CDR3 contains 14 residues. CDR1 and CDR2 from the germline V gene are MGHRA and YSYEKL. In nucleotides, the CDR3 is TGCGCCAGCAGCCGGGGACTAGCAATCTACGAGCAGTACTTC. Its translation is CASSRGLAIYEQYF.

The gene calls are TRBV6-5 and TRBJ1-1; TRBD1 agrees at 9 bases. The CDR3 loop spans 13 amino acids. The germline V gene has CDR1 MNHEY and CDR2 SVGAGI. J was trimmed by 1 base and V by 8 bases; bases with no gene match: 2. This CDR3 is CASQGQGNTEAFF. The CDR3 DNA is TGTGCCAGCCAGGGACAGGGGAACACTGAAGCTTTCTTT.

V usage is TRBV11-3 and J usage is TRBJ2-1, with TRBD2 matching over 15 bases. This CDR3 comprises 16 residues. J gave up 12 bases and V 5 bases, and 11 bases lay outside the gene matches. CDR1 and CDR2 from the germline V gene are SGHNT and YENEEA. The DNA of the CDR3 is TGTGCCAGCAGCCCGGACGTAGGGACTAGCGGGAGGACGCAGTTCTTC. This encodes CASSPDVGTSGRTQFF.

The chain recombines TRBV11-2 with TRBJ2-7; D not resolved. This CDR3 spans 15 amino acids. Trimming shortened V by 2 bases and J by 0 bases, and 11 bases separated the two germline ends. Germline V gene sequence: CDR1 SGHAT, CDR2 FQNNGV. The CDR3 reads CASSLSPSSSYEQYF. CDR3 DNA: TGTGCCAGCAGCTTAAGCCCCTCGAGCTCCTACGAGCAGTACTTC.

The J gene is TRBJ1-2, the V gene TRBV30; D unclear. The CDR3 contains 11 residues. V was cut by 2 bases and J by 7 bases, with 8 bases left in between. Looked up from germline, CDR1 is GTSNPN and CDR2 is SVGIG (reference sequence). CDR3 region: CAWSRSGGYTF. The CDR3 nucleotides are TGTGCCTGGAGTAGGTCGGGTGGCTACACCTTC.

The sample holds one count of this clone. The chain employs TRBV9 and TRBJ1-5; possible D gene TRBD1, 5 bases. The CDR3 sequence is 12 residues long. The germline V and J ends were trimmed by 3 bases and 8 bases, with 9 bases remaining between them. Germline V gene lookup returns CDR1 SGDLS and CDR2 YYNGEE. CDR3 protein: CASSAGREPQHF. The CDR3 bases are TGTGCCAGCAGCGCTGGCAGGGAGCCCCAGCATTTT. Based on the CDR3 plus reference TRBV9 and TRBJ1-5, the full variable domain is DSGVTQTPKHLITATGQRVTLRCSPRSGDLSVYWYQQSLDQGLQFLIQYYNGEERAKGNILERFSAQQFPDLHSELNLSSLELGDSALYFCASSAGREPQHFGDGTRLSIL.

CDR3 residues: CASTVAANTGELFF. Here the CDR3 DNA reads TGTGCCAGCACGGTAGCGGCAAACACCGGGGAGCTGTTTTTT. The V gene is TRBV11-3, the J gene TRBJ2-2, with D possibly matching TRBD2 (6 bases). This CDR3 is built from 14 residues. The V end lost 7 bases, the J end lost 2 bases, and 11 bases lay between the germline ends. CDR1 is SGHNT and CDR2 is YENEEA in the germline V gene.

V usage is TRBV4-1 and J usage is TRBJ2-1; 7 nucleotides match TRBD2. V lost 11 bases, J lost 10 bases, and 8 bases stayed unmatched. The germline V gene has CDR1 MGHRA and CDR2 YSYEKL. The CDR3 is 11 residues long. CDR3 amino acids: CASGLFEEQFF. CDR3 bases: TGCGCCTCGGGACTATTCGAAGAGCAGTTCTTC.

V and J are TRBV27 and TRBJ2-3, with a possible D match to TRBD2 (6 bases). Trimming removed 1 base at V and 1 base at J, with 12 bases between. Germline V gene sequence: CDR1 MNHEY, CDR2 SMNVEV (reference sequence). The CDR3 is 16 amino acids. In DNA form, the CDR3 reads TGTGCCAGCAGTTTATTTTGGGACTGGGGCACAGATACGCAGTATTTT. It yields the protein CASSLFWDWGTDTQYF.

The rearrangement joins TRBV10-3 to TRBJ1-3; no clear D gene. This CDR3 contains 12 residues. The germline gives CDR1 ENHRY, CDR2 SYGVKD. V was cut by 8 bases and J by 0 bases, with 5 bases left in between. CDR3 protein: CAIGSSGNTIYF. The CDR3 nucleotides read TGTGCCATCGGCTCCTCTGGAAACACCATATATTTT.